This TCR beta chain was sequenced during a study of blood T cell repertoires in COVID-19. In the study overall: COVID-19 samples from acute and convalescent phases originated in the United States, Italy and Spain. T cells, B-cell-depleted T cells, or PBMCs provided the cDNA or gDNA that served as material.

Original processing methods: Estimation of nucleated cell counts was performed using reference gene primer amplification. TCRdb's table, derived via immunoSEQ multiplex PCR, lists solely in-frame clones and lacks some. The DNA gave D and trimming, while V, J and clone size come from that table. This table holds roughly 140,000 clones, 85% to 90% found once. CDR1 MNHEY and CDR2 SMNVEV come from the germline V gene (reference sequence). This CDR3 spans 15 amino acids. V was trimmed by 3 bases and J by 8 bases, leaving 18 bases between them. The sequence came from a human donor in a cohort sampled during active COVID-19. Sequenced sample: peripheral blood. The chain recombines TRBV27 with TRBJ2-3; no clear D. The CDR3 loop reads CASSLASSLLTTQYF. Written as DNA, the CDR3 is TGTGCCAGCAGTTTGGCGTCTAGTCTTCTAACTACGCAGTATTTT.